This entry concerns a single T cell receptor (beta chain). TCRdb processed the 5' RACE reads again and assigns one entry to each CDR3 protein, with no DNA. This specimen shows just over 300,000 distinct CDR3 sequences; the ten leading clones hold 5.5% to 6.5%. Whole blood without T cell sorting served as the source of isolated total RNA. The sample belongs to a study of monozygotic twins with inflammatory bowel disease. This receptor was identified in a human donor with ulcerative colitis or Crohn's disease, or a healthy co-twin of an affected twin (not recorded which). The sample taken for sequencing was blood.

CDR3 protein: CASSQEYLSGANVLTF. This chain links TRBV4-3 with TRBJ2-6. The CDR3 extends over 16 amino acids. The germline CDR1 and CDR2 sequences are LGHNA and YSLEER.